This T cell receptor (beta chain) was sequenced in a study of patients and donors after allogeneic stem cell transplantation. CDR1 is SQVTM, CDR2 ANQGSEA, per germline. The CDR3 is 13 residues long. Trimming stripped 2 bases from V and 1 base from J, with 8 bases between. TCRdb used MiXCR to reprocess the RT-PCR reads, holding one entry per CDR3 protein. The table lists under 200,000 distinct CDR3 sequences, 30% of them singletons, with 3.2% in the top ten. This TCR was recovered from a human donor who was either an allogeneic HSCT recipient or a stem cell or donor lymphocyte infusion donor (not recorded which). It is not recorded whose cells these are; they may come from a transplant donor. V and J are TRBV29-1 and TRBJ2-5; D is unclear. Sequences were obtained from blood, either unsorted or a sorted T cell fraction (not recorded which). The CDR3 DNA reads TGCAGCGTTGAATTGGGCAGCCAAGAGACCCAGTACTTC. Translation: CSVELGSQETQYF.